These T cell receptor beta chains were read from a single sample in a study of identical twins. TCRdb independently ran MiXCR on the 5' RACE reads; one entry per CDR3 protein. The table records roughly 500,000 distinct CDR3 sequences, under 25% of them present only once. The same data also went into a second study, on T cells expressing NK-cell markers.

Sequencing was carried out using CD4+ T cells sorted from blood. These receptors were collected from a woman between 18 and 30 years old in good health. Both conserved end residues are part of each CDR3. D genes are given only for firm matches. Expanded clones get a size class; other rows say once, few or many, or leave the size out.

V: TRBV5-1
D: -
size: few
J: TRBJ1-2
CDR3: CASSLGQRFYGYTF
DNA: TGCGCCAGCAGCTTGGGACAGCGATTCTATGGCTACACCTTC

V: TRBV5-1
D: -
size: -
J: TRBJ2-1
CDR3: CASSFGRYSSYNEQFF
DNA: TGCGCCAGCAGCTTCGGGAGATACAGCTCCTACAATGAGCAGTTCTTC

V: TRBV12-3/TRBV12-4
D: TRBD2
size: -
J: TRBJ2-4
CDR3: CASSLSGGKNIQYF
DNA: TGTGCCAGCAGTTTATCCGGGGGGAAAAACATTCAGTACTTC

V: TRBV2
D: TRBD1
size: few
J: TRBJ1-6
CDR3: CASSYRGTKDSPLHF
DNA: TGTGCCAGCAGCTACAGGGGCACGAAGGATTCACCCCTCCACTTT

V: TRBV5-1
D: -
size: -
J: TRBJ1-2
CDR3: CASSLGEHLYTF
DNA: TGCGCCAGCAGCTTGGGAGAGCATTTATACACCTTC

V: TRBV9
D: TRBD2
size: -
J: TRBJ2-1
CDR3: CASSVASGGALEEQFF
DNA: TGTGCCAGCAGCGTAGCTAGCGGGGGGGCTTTGGAGGAGCAGTTCTTC

V: TRBV7-2
D: -
size: -
J: TRBJ2-7
CDR3: CASSLELGHGKYF
DNA: TGTGCCAGCAGCTTAGAATTGGGACATGGAAAGTACTTC

V: TRBV15
D: -
size: few
J: TRBJ2-1
CDR3: CATSTQRAANNEQFF
DNA: TGTGCCACCAGCACACAGCGGGCCGCAAACAATGAGCAGTTCTTC

V: TRBV7-8
D: -
size: many
J: TRBJ2-2
CDR3: CASSAQGNTGELFF
DNA: TGTGCCAGCAGCGCACAGGGGAACACCGGGGAGCTGTTTTTT

V: TRBV23-1
D: -
size: -
J: TRBJ1-6
CDR3: CASSQWEELESPLHF
DNA: TGCGCCAGCAGTCAATGGGAGGAGCTCGAATCACCCCTCCACTTT

V: TRBV12-3/TRBV12-4
D: TRBD1
size: few
J: TRBJ2-4
CDR3: CASRRAGTGLNIQYF
DNA: TGTGCCAGCCGGCGGGCCGGGACAGGGTTAAACATTCAGTACTTC

V: TRBV9
D: -
size: few
J: TRBJ2-5
CDR3: CASSVSPLEETQYF
DNA: TGTGCCAGCAGCGTATCCCCGCTAGAAGAGACCCAGTACTTC

V: TRBV20-1
D: TRBD1
size: few
J: TRBJ2-1
CDR3: CSAAGQGADNEQFF
DNA: TGCAGTGCTGCCGGACAGGGGGCAGACAATGAGCAGTTCTTC

V: TRBV2
D: -
size: few
J: TRBJ2-3
CDR3: CASRLASSTDTQYF
DNA: TGTGCCAGCAGGCTAGCGTCTAGCACAGATACGCAGTATTTT

V: TRBV5-1
D: -
size: few
J: TRBJ1-2
CDR3: CASSSPPPNYGYTF
DNA: TGCGCCAGCAGCTCCCCGCCACCAAACTATGGCTACACCTTC

V: TRBV27
D: -
size: few
J: TRBJ1-1
CDR3: CASSSGSHTEAFF
DNA: TGTGCCAGCAGTTCGGGCAGCCACACTGAAGCTTTCTTT

V: TRBV20-1
D: -
size: -
J: TRBJ2-5
CDR3: CSARDPLAGAGETQYF
DNA: TGCAGTGCTAGAGACCCACTAGCTGGGGCCGGGGAGACCCAGTACTTC

V: TRBV7-9
D: TRBD2
size: -
J: TRBJ2-5
CDR3: CASSQSGGETQYF
DNA: TGTGCCAGCAGCCAGAGCGGGGGGGAGACCCAGTACTTC

V: TRBV3-1
D: TRBD1
size: few
J: TRBJ2-1
CDR3: CASSHLRDSFNEQFF
DNA: TGTGCCAGCAGCCACCTTCGGGACAGCTTCAATGAGCAGTTCTTC

V: TRBV9
D: TRBD2
size: -
J: TRBJ2-5
CDR3: CASGRTSGNFGETQYF
DNA: TGTGCCAGCGGGAGGACTAGCGGTAATTTTGGGGAGACCCAGTACTTC

V: TRBV7-6
D: -
size: few
J: TRBJ2-2
CDR3: CASTSTGELFF
DNA: TGTGCCAGCACCTCCACCGGGGAGCTGTTTTTT

V: TRBV20-1
D: TRBD1
size: -
J: TRBJ1-2
CDR3: CSAPDRAGDGYTF
DNA: TGCAGTGCTCCAGACAGGGCAGGGGATGGCTACACCTTC

V: TRBV9
D: TRBD2
size: many
J: TRBJ2-1
CDR3: CASSGLAGWMNEQFF
DNA: TGTGCCAGCAGCGGATTAGCGGGATGGATGAATGAGCAGTTCTTC

V: TRBV7-2
D: -
size: -
J: TRBJ1-1
CDR3: CASSLGGGGFTEAFF
DNA: TGTGCCAGCAGCTTAGGAGGGGGTGGATTCACTGAAGCTTTCTTT

V: TRBV12-3/TRBV12-4
D: -
size: -
J: TRBJ2-6
CDR3: CASRLTGANVLTF
DNA: TGTGCCAGCAGGTTAACCGGGGCCAACGTCCTGACTTTC

V: TRBV12-3/TRBV12-4
D: TRBD1
size: many
J: TRBJ2-2
CDR3: CASGNRGSSGELFF
DNA: TGTGCCAGCGGTAACAGGGGCTCATCCGGGGAGCTGTTTTTT

V: TRBV5-5
D: TRBD2
size: -
J: TRBJ2-5
CDR3: CASSLLAGGLWETQYF
DNA: TGTGCCAGCAGCTTGCTAGCGGGAGGCCTGTGGGAGACCCAGTACTTC

V: TRBV20-1
D: TRBD2
size: -
J: TRBJ2-3
CDR3: CSAREPSIAGGADTQYF
DNA: TGCAGTGCTAGAGAACCCTCGATAGCGGGAGGGGCAGATACGCAGTATTTT

V: TRBV4-3
D: TRBD2
size: -
J: TRBJ2-2
CDR3: CASSRQLAGETNTGELFF
DNA: TGCGCCAGCAGCCGCCAACTAGCGGGAGAGACTAACACCGGGGAGCTGTTTTTT

V: TRBV6-2/TRBV6-3
D: TRBD2
size: -
J: TRBJ2-7
CDR3: CASRPTSGEQYF
DNA: TGTGCCAGCAGACCGACTAGCGGAGAGCAGTACTTC

V: TRBV7-9
D: -
size: few
J: TRBJ2-5
CDR3: CASSLSTQETQYF
DNA: TGTGCCAGCAGCTTGTCCACCCAAGAGACCCAGTACTTC

V: TRBV4-1
D: TRBD1
size: -
J: TRBJ2-2
CDR3: CASSRGQGGNTGELFF
DNA: TGCGCCAGCAGCCGCGGACAGGGGGGGAACACCGGGGAGCTGTTTTTT

V: TRBV5-1
D: -
size: -
J: TRBJ2-7
CDR3: CASSLAYRDGTYEQYF
DNA: TGCGCCAGCAGCTTGGCCTATCGGGACGGCACCTACGAGCAGTACTTC

V: TRBV7-7
D: TRBD2
size: few
J: TRBJ2-1
CDR3: CASSDGTSGGFQFF
DNA: TGTGCTAGCAGCGATGGGACTAGCGGGGGGTTTCAGTTCTTC

V: TRBV9
D: TRBD2
size: once
J: TRBJ2-3
CDR3: CASSVVGLAGSRDTQYF
DNA: TGTGCCAGCAGCGTAGTCGGACTAGCGGGCTCACGAGATACGCAGTATTTT

V: TRBV5-1
D: -
size: many
J: TRBJ2-1
CDR3: CASQLSGNYNEQFF
DNA: TGCGCCAGCCAACTTTCCGGGAACTACAATGAGCAGTTCTTC

V: TRBV20-1
D: -
size: few
J: TRBJ1-4
CDR3: CSARTPSNEKLFF
DNA: TGCAGTGCTAGGACCCCGTCTAATGAAAAACTGTTTTTT